The 20 T cell receptor beta chains below all came from one sample that was sequenced in a study of early T cells in non-severe SARS-CoV-2 infection. In TCRdb, the 5' RACE reads were re-called with MiXCR into one record per CDR3 protein. The table includes 20,000 to 25,000 distinct CDR3 sequences, 4.3% detected once. Material for sequencing was whole blood. Every receptor here comes from an adult who was a healthcare worker with PCR-confirmed SARS-CoV-2 infection or an uninfected control (not recorded which).

This clonotype showed up many times. The chain recombines TRBV2 with TRBJ2-1; a weak D match, TRBD2 (6 bases). The V and J ends lost 9 bases and 9 bases respectively, with 15 bases between them. CDR1 is SNHLY, CDR2 FYNNEI, per germline. The CDR3 is 12 residues long. CDR3 in amino acids: CARNNGGSEQFF. For the CDR3, the DNA is TGTGCCAGGAATAACGGAGGGAGTGAGCAGTTCTTC.

As concerns this clonotype: A read error may be the cause here, since a much bigger clone is one base away. The genes are TRBV28 and TRBJ1-1; perhaps TRBD1 as D (5 bases). The CDR3 totals 14 residues. In germline, CDR1 is MDHEN, CDR2 SYDVKM. CDR3 amino acids: CANSLPGGNTEAFF. The CDR3 region has the DNA TGTGCCAACAGTTTGCCCGGGGGGAACACTGAAGCTTTCTTT.

This clonotype was picked up many times. V usage is TRBV4-1 and J usage is TRBJ1-1; D remains ambiguous. The germline CDR1 and CDR2 sequences are MGHRA and YSYEKL. This CDR3 has 13 amino acids. Trimming pared 2 bases from V and 4 bases from J, leaving 8 bases between. The CDR3: CASSQREVTEAFF. Here the CDR3 DNA reads TGCGCCAGCAGCCAACGTGAAGTCACTGAAGCTTTCTTT.

This clonotype was counted many times. This chain joins TRBV19 and TRBJ2-1, with TRBD2 matching over 10 bases. CDR1 LNHDA and CDR2 SQIVND come from the germline V gene (reference sequence). The CDR3 sequence is 15 residues long. The V segment lost 7 bases and the J segment 2 bases; nucleotides outside the gene matches: 5. The CDR3 coding sequence is TGTGCCAGTAACCCCGGGACTAGCGCCTACAATGAGCAGTTCTTC. Translating gives CASNPGTSAYNEQFF. Looking up the rest from reference TRBV19 and TRBJ2-1 gives the full variable domain: DGGITQSPKYLFRKEGQNVTLSCEQNLNHDAMYWYRQDPGQGLRLIYYSQIVNDFQKGDIAEGYSVSREKKESFPLTVTSAQKNPTAFYLCASNPGTSAYNEQFFGPGTRLTVL.

This clonotype occurred many times. CDR3 bases: TGTGCCAGCAGTTTTCGACAGGGCAAGTCACCCCTCCACTTT. This translates into CASSFRQGKSPLHF. The chain carries TRBV27 and TRBJ1-6, with 7 bases identical to TRBD1. The CDR3 extends over 14 amino acids. V was pared by 3 bases and J by 10 bases, with 6 bases of the junction left unmatched. CDR1 and CDR2 from the germline V gene are MNHEY and SMNVEV (reference sequence).

This clonotype came up a few times. The chain combines TRBV7-8 with TRBJ2-2, with D tentatively TRBD2 (7 bases). The V and J ends lost 1 base and 2 bases respectively, with 11 bases between them. The CDR3 length is 16 residues. Germline V gives CDR1 SGHVS, CDR2 FQNEAQ. CDR3 sequence: CASSLGGGVNTGELFF. CDR3 DNA: TGTGCCAGCAGCTTAGGAGGGGGGGTTAACACCGGGGAGCTGTTTTTT.

Points on this clonotype: A junction boundary mismatches the germline segment, possibly from a read error. The chain uses TRBV7-7 and TRBJ2-2; no firm D call. Germline values: CDR1 SSHAT, CDR2 FNYEAQ (reference sequence). The CDR3 contains 15 residues. The CDR3 loop reads CASSARRTNTGELFF. DNA for the CDR3: TGTGCTAGCAGCGCCAGAAGGACGAACACCGGGGAGCTGTTTTTT.

This clonotype was observed many times. This chain links TRBV28 with TRBJ2-1; the match to TRBD1 covers 10 bases. Germline V gene data show CDR1 as MDHEN and CDR2 as SYDVKM. The CDR3 consists of 14 residues. V shed 10 bases and J 7 bases; nucleotides not matched to a gene: 10. The DNA for the CDR3 is TGTGCCACCAGACAGGGGGCCGCTAGGAATGAGCAGTTCTTC. Translating it yields CATRQGAARNEQFF.

This clonotype was recorded a few times. The chain is built from TRBV12-3 or TRBV12-4 and TRBJ2-3, with 7 bases lining up with TRBD1. CDR3 length equals 14 residues. The V segment lost 1 base and the J segment 2 bases; nucleotides outside the gene matches: 0. CDR3 region: CASSLEGATDTQYF. The DNA of the CDR3 is TGTGCCAGCAGTTTAGAGGGGGCCACAGATACGCAGTATTTT.

This clonotype was counted at least ten times. The rearrangement links TRBV5-1 to TRBJ1-1; no firm D call. CDR3 length equals 12 residues. From germline, CDR1 is SGHRS and CDR2 YFSETQ. Trimming shortened V by 1 base and J by 10 bases, and 11 bases separated the two germline ends. The CDR3 spells CASSLLEGTAFF. The CDR3 coding sequence is TGCGCCAGCAGCTTGCTAGAGGGTACAGCTTTCTTT.

This clonotype was seen ten or more times. The chain recombines TRBV7-2 with TRBJ2-6; unclear D gene. Trimming removed 5 bases at V and 0 bases at J, with 8 bases between. The CDR3 runs 15 residues. Germline V gene sequence: CDR1 SGHTA, CDR2 FQGNSA. The CDR3 loop reads CASSPQFSGANVLTF. CDR3 nucleotide sequence: TGTGCCAGCAGCCCTCAGTTCTCTGGGGCCAACGTCCTGACTTTC.

There are a few counts of this clonotype. The chain couples TRBV4-2 to TRBJ2-7, with 9 bases aligning to TRBD2. This CDR3 contains 20 residues. Germline V lookup: CDR1 LGHNA, CDR2 YNFKEQ. Trimming removed 0 bases from V and 5 bases from J; junction bases left unmatched: 20. CDR3 nucleotide sequence: TGTGCCAGCAGCCAAGATTTGTCATCTGCTACCGGGACTAGCCTTCACGAGCAGTACTTC. Translated: CASSQDLSSATGTSLHEQYF.

This clonotype was counted many times. The CDR3 sequence is CASSPGGSGETQYF. As DNA, the CDR3 is TGTGCCAGCTCACCAGGAGGAAGCGGAGAGACCCAGTACTTC. The genes are TRBV18 and TRBJ2-5, with D possibly TRBD2 on 5 matching bases. The CDR3 contains 14 residues. V was clipped by 2 bases and J by 4 bases, with 11 bases between them. The germline V gene has CDR1 KGHSH and CDR2 LQKENI.

In nucleotides, the CDR3 is TGTGCCAGCAGCGTAGACTACCAGCCCGGCGAGACCCAGTACTTC. Amino acid sequence: CASSVDYQPGETQYF. The genes are TRBV9 and TRBJ2-5; D not resolved. Trimming took off 0 bases at V and 5 bases at J, with 14 bases between the two ends. Germline values: CDR1 SGDLS, CDR2 YYNGEE. The CDR3 is made up of 15 amino acids.

The table lists this clonotype with a few counts. The chain employs TRBV20-1 and TRBJ1-5; perhaps TRBD1 as D (6 bases). V lost 5 bases, J lost 2 bases, and 10 bases lay in between. The V gene's germline CDR1 is DFQATT and CDR2 SNEGSKA (reference sequence). CDR3 length: 13 amino acids. The CDR3 nucleotides are TGCAGTGCTGAACAGGGCGGCAATCAGCCCCAGCATTTT. As protein: CSAEQGGNQPQHF.

This clonotype appeared many times. The chain uses TRBV20-1 and TRBJ2-1; D call uncertain. Germline V gene lookup returns CDR1 DFQATT and CDR2 SNEGSKA (reference sequence). The length of the CDR3 is 14 residues. V lost 2 bases, J lost 0 bases, and 8 bases lay in between. DNA for the CDR3: TGCAGTGCTAGAAGTTCAAGCTCCTACAATGAGCAGTTCTTC. Translated, it gives CSARSSSSYNEQFF.

This clonotype has ten or more counts. Written as DNA, the CDR3 is TGTGCCAGCAGCTACGGACAGGGGGCGAGGGAGCAGTACTTC. Translation gives CASSYGQGAREQYF. The chain couples TRBV7-6 to TRBJ2-7; 11 bases map to TRBD1. The V gene end was trimmed by 4 bases and the J gene end by 7 bases; junction bases not matched to a gene: 6. This CDR3 contains 14 residues. CDR1 is SGHVS, CDR2 FNYEAQ, per germline.

At least ten counts were recorded for this clonotype. The chain carries TRBV25-1 and TRBJ2-7; 7 bases are shared with TRBD1. This CDR3 is built from 15 residues. J lost 8 bases, V lost 2 bases, and 12 bases had no gene match. Per germline, CDR1 MGHDK and CDR2 SYGVNS. The CDR3 DNA reads TGTGCCAGCAGTGAAGTGGGGGCAGGGGGTGGGAAGCAGTACTTC. Translating gives CASSEVGAGGGKQYF.

This clonotype was detected ten times or more. V usage is TRBV3-1 and J usage is TRBJ2-7; tentatively, D is TRBD1 (6 bases). Between the trimmed V and J ends, which lost 4 bases and 11 bases, there was a span of 12 bases. The length of the CDR3 is 11 residues. The germline V gene encodes CDR1 LGHDT and CDR2 YNNKEL (reference sequence). Here the CDR3 DNA reads TGTGCCAGCAGCCGGGGGCTGCGGAAGTACTTC. Protein product: CASSRGLRKYF.

This clonotype showed up many times. The rearrangement links TRBV20-1 to TRBJ2-7; perhaps TRBD1 as D (6 bases). V lost 6 bases and J lost 2, with 17 bases in between. Germline assignment: CDR1 DFQATT and CDR2 SNEGSKA (reference sequence). The CDR3 extends over 14 amino acids. CDR3 sequence: CSALQGGFAYEQYF. CDR3 coding DNA: TGCAGTGCCTTACAGGGCGGGTTCGCCTACGAGCAGTACTTC.